This T cell receptor (beta chain) was sequenced during a study of blood T cell repertoires in COVID-19. Recruitment covered roughly 22 US areas and drew participants whose ages spanned roughly 18 to 90 years. Per the germline V gene, CDR1 is SQVTM and CDR2 is ANQGSEA. V shed 1 base and J 2 bases; nucleotides not matched to a gene: 3. The CDR3 is 14 residues long. Method: immunoSEQ multiplex PCR; TCRdb's copy keeps in-frame clones and lacks some. The table has 150,000 to 200,000 clones, approximately 88% seen once; the top ten hold 10% to 15%. This clone came up once. The chain combines TRBV29-1 with TRBJ2-5; the match to TRBD2 covers 8 bases. This TCR derives from a woman aged 55-70 years who had recovered from COVID-19. Sequenced: PBMCs or T cells enriched from blood (not recorded which). This chain's CDR3 is CSVEVQRGQETQYF. For the CDR3, the DNA is TGCAGCGTTGAAGTTCAGCGGGGGCAAGAGACCCAGTACTTC.